These 2 T cell receptor beta chains came from one sample sequenced in a study of response to subunit inactivated influenza vaccine. From the RT-PCR reads, TCRdb called clonotypes with MiXCR, one entry per CDR3 protein. The sample lists around 520,000 distinct CDR3 sequences; about 10% were seen once. The sample consisted of PBMCs from blood, taken on the day of vaccination. The receptors stem from a man between 45 and 60 years old who received an inactivated influenza vaccine.

This clonotype has a count of ten or more. J is TRBJ1-2 and V is TRBV5-1; no reliable D call. Germline lookup yields CDR1 SGHRS and CDR2 YFSETQ. The CDR3 is 13 residues long. Trimming cost V 0 bases and J 5 bases, with 8 bases left between them. The CDR3 reads CASSLVSDYGYTF. CDR3 nucleotides: TGCGCCAGCAGCTTGGTGTCGGATTATGGCTACACCTTC.

The V call is TRBV9, the J call TRBJ2-1, with 8 bases that match TRBD2. CDR3 size: 15 residues. J was trimmed by 6 bases and V by 0 bases; bases with no gene match: 5. The germline V gene has CDR1 SGDLS and CDR2 YYNGEE. The CDR3 DNA follows: TGTGCCAGCAGCGTAGCGGGAGGGCCTCGCAATGAGCAGTTCTTC. Translated: CASSVAGGPRNEQFF. The full variable domain, completed using reference TRBV9 and TRBJ2-1, is DSGVTQTPKHLITATGQRVTLRCSPRSGDLSVYWYQQSLDQGLQFLIQYYNGEERAKGNILERFSAQQFPDLHSELNLSSLELGDSALYFCASSVAGGPRNEQFFGPGTRLTVL.